This is a list of T cell receptor beta chains from one sample in a study of T cells in Graves' hyperthyroidism and ophthalmopathy. TCRdb re-called the multiplex PCR reads through MiXCR, storing one row per CDR3 protein. The sample includes hundreds of thousands of distinct CDR3 sequences, under 20% of them seen just once. Sequenced material: blood. These receptors all stem from a woman aged 25 to 45 with Graves' hyperthyroidism. Each CDR3 is given with its conserved first and last residue. Each record gives: clone size, V gene, J gene, D gene, CDR3 DNA, CDR3 protein. A D gene is named only where the DNA matches it firmly. Clone sizes are given selectively: once, few, many, or a class where the clone is expanded.

many	TRBV10-2	TRBJ2-7	-	TGCGCCAGCAGTGAGTCAGGTCTTATCTACGAGCAGTACTTC	CASSESGLIYEQYF
-	TRBV24-1	TRBJ2-7	-	TGTGCCACCAGTGATCCCAACAGGGGAGGGATCTACGAGCAGTACTTC	CATSDPNRGGIYEQYF
many	TRBV2	TRBJ2-7	-	TGTGCCAGCAGTCCTCTAACTCCGACCCCTCAGGACTACGAGCAGTACTTC	CASSPLTPTPQDYEQYF
few	TRBV27	TRBJ2-7	-	TGTGCCAGCAGTTTATCGGCCCCCTACGAGCAGTACTTC	CASSLSAPYEQYF
once	TRBV6-2/TRBV6-3	TRBJ1-3	-	TGTGCCAGCTACGGAAACACCATATATTTT	CASYGNTIYF
many	TRBV28	TRBJ2-7	-	TGTGCCAGCAGCTCCTCAGGACGTTACTACGAGCAGTACTTC	CASSSSGRYYEQYF
-	TRBV7-2	TRBJ2-3	TRBD2	TGTGCCAGCAGCTTAGATGTCGGGACTAACACAGATACGCAGTATTTT	CASSLDVGTNTDTQYF
few	TRBV27	TRBJ2-3	-	TGTGCCAGCAGTTTATCGACCAGACCCACCACAGATACGCAGTATTTT	CASSLSTRPTTDTQYF
many	TRBV13	TRBJ2-1	-	TGTGCCAGCAGCCCAATCCCGGGGACTGAGCAGTTCTTC	CASSPIPGTEQFF
many	TRBV11-2	TRBJ2-1	TRBD1	TGTGCCAGCAGCTTACGGAACAGGGGGCAGAATGAGCAGTTCTTC	CASSLRNRGQNEQFF
few	TRBV15	TRBJ2-5	-	TGTGCCACCAGGGGAAGGGGAAAAGAGACCCAGTACTTC	CATRGRGKETQYF
once	TRBV28	TRBJ1-6	TRBD1	TGTGCCAGCAGCGCCAGACAGGGAAATTCACCCCTCCACTTT	CASSARQGNSPLHF
-	TRBV6-2/TRBV6-3	TRBJ2-6	TRBD1	TGTGCCAGCAGTCCCTCGACAGGGACCGGGGCCAACGTCCTGACTTTC	CASSPSTGTGANVLTF
-	TRBV12-3/TRBV12-4	TRBJ1-5	-	TGTGCCAGCAGTCGAAAGGGACAGCCCCAGCATTTT	CASSRKGQPQHF
many	TRBV12-3/TRBV12-4	TRBJ1-2	-	TGTGCCAGCAGCTACCTGACAAGCTATGGCTACACCTTC	CASSYLTSYGYTF
-	TRBV29-1	TRBJ2-1	-	TGCAGCTTGGGGACGGGGTCCCTCAATGAGCAGTTCTTC	CSLGTGSLNEQFF
few	TRBV6-1	TRBJ1-5	-	TGTGCCAGCAGTGATGTAATGGGTCAGCCCCAGCATTTT	CASSDVMGQPQHF
many	TRBV20-1	TRBJ2-7	-	TGCAGTGCTAGAGCCAACTATTCGCCCGAGCAGTACTTC	CSARANYSPEQYF
-	TRBV7-9	TRBJ2-1	TRBD2	TGTGCCAGCAGCTTAGTATACGGGAGGGCCGCAAATGAGCAGTTCTTC	CASSLVYGRAANEQFF
few	TRBV5-1	TRBJ1-6	-	TGCGCCAGCAGCTTGGTAGGCGGAGGAAATTCACCCCTCCACTTT	CASSLVGGGNSPLHF
many	TRBV20-1	TRBJ1-1	TRBD1	TGCAGTGCCACCGCCCCGGGACAGGGTTCCAGAGCTTTCTTT	CSATAPGQGSRAFF
many	TRBV3-1	TRBJ1-3	TRBD1	TGTGCCAGCAGCCGATCAGGGGGATCTGGAAACACCATATATTTT	CASSRSGGSGNTIYF
-	TRBV19	TRBJ2-1	TRBD1	TGTGCCAGTAGTAAGGATTCCGGGACAGGGGTCTGGGATGAGCAGTTCTTC	CASSKDSGTGVWDEQFF
-	TRBV19	TRBJ1-1	-	TGTGCCAGTAGTAAACCTAGCGGGCATTTGAACACTGAAGCTTTCTTT	CASSKPSGHLNTEAFF
-	TRBV4-2	TRBJ2-1	-	TGTGCCAGCAGCCAAGTCCGGAGCTCGTCGGCCGAGCAGTTCTTC	CASSQVRSSSAEQFF
many	TRBV3-1	TRBJ2-3	TRBD1	TGTGCCAGCAGCCGAGGACAGGGGCACACAGATACGCAGTATTTT	CASSRGQGHTDTQYF
many	TRBV13	TRBJ1-2	-	TGTGCCAGCAGCTTAACGACAGAGATCTATGGCTACACCTTC	CASSLTTEIYGYTF
many	TRBV7-3	TRBJ2-3	-	TGTGCCAGCAGCTTAACCCCCGGAAACACAGATACGCAGTATTTT	CASSLTPGNTDTQYF
-	TRBV6-1	TRBJ1-2	-	TGTGCCAGCATCTCAAACAGGGACCTCTGGGGCTACACCTTC	CASISNRDLWGYTF
many	TRBV7-2	TRBJ2-1	TRBD1	TGTGCCAGCGACCGGGACAGGTTTAGCGATGAGCAGTTCTTC	CASDRDRFSDEQFF
few	TRBV19	TRBJ2-1	-	TGTGCCAGTAGTATAGAGGAGTACAGGGGGGGGAATGAGCAGTTCTTC	CASSIEEYRGGNEQFF
many	TRBV29-1	TRBJ2-7	-	TGCAGCGTTATTTCTTGGGGCTACGAGCAGTACTTC	CSVISWGYEQYF
many	TRBV2	TRBJ2-7	-	TGTGCCAGCAGTGAAGGAGGTGGGGGCAAGGGCGAGCAGTACTTC	CASSEGGGGKGEQYF
many	TRBV7-2	TRBJ1-2	TRBD1	TGTGCCAGCAGCAGGCAAGGGGGCGTTGGCTATGGCTACACCTTC	CASSRQGGVGYGYTF
many	TRBV28	TRBJ2-7	-	TGTGCCAGCAGTTCGGGGCACAAACCCTACGAGCAGTACTTC	CASSSGHKPYEQYF
-	TRBV20-1	TRBJ2-1	-	TGCAGTGCTAGTCGGCCTAGGGGGGGGAATGAGCAGTTCTTC	CSASRPRGGNEQFF
many	TRBV2	TRBJ2-5	-	TGTGCCAGCAGTGGCGGCCCAGAGACCCAGTACTTC	CASSGGPETQYF
-	TRBV5-6	TRBJ1-1	TRBD1	TGTGCCAGCAGCCGTGCAGGGGGCAACACTGAAGCTTTCTTT	CASSRAGGNTEAFF
many	TRBV6-1	TRBJ1-1	-	TGTGCCAGCAGTGAGGGTCTAGACAGGAGGAACACTGAAGCTTTCTTT	CASSEGLDRRNTEAFF
many	TRBV28	TRBJ2-1	TRBD2	TGTGCCAGCAGTTTGCGACCCCGGACTAGCGGGAGTTCCTACAATGAGCAGTTCTTC	CASSLRPRTSGSSYNEQFF
many	TRBV7-2	TRBJ2-1	-	TGTGCCAGCAGCTTAGTTTTCGTAGCGCGGAGCTCCTACAATGAGCAGTTCTTC	CASSLVFVARSSYNEQFF
-	TRBV29-1	TRBJ2-2	-	TGCAGCGTTTTAGGAGGGGCGGCCGGGGAGCTGTTTTTT	CSVLGGAAGELFF
many	TRBV5-1	TRBJ2-2	-	TGCGCCAGCAGCCGGGGGACGGATAACACCGGGGAGCTGTTTTTT	CASSRGTDNTGELFF
few	TRBV15	TRBJ2-1	-	TGTGCCACCAGCAGAGATGTCAACAATGAGCAGTTCTTC	CATSRDVNNEQFF
many	TRBV11-3	TRBJ2-3	-	TGTGCCAGCAGCTTAGCGGGAGCCGCAGATACGCAGTATTTT	CASSLAGAADTQYF
-	TRBV13	TRBJ1-3	TRBD1	TGTGCCAGCAGCGGCCGGGACAGCATAAACACCATATATTTT	CASSGRDSINTIYF
many	TRBV2	TRBJ1-5	-	TGTGCCAGCAGTGGGCGGGGGGCTAGCAATCAGCCCCAGCATTTT	CASSGRGASNQPQHF
few	TRBV20-1	TRBJ1-5	-	TGCAGTGCTGGGGACCGGCATAGCAATCAGCCCCAGCATTTT	CSAGDRHSNQPQHF
-	TRBV28	TRBJ2-7	-	TGTGCCAGCAGTCCCCGGCCCCGGGGGCTCAACGAGCAGTACTTC	CASSPRPRGLNEQYF
-	TRBV7-9	TRBJ1-5	-	TGTGCCAGCAGCCGATTCAGGGATAGCAATCAGCCCCAGCATTTT	CASSRFRDSNQPQHF
-	TRBV19	TRBJ1-5	-	TGTGCCAGTACCCGACCCCCTCAGCCCCAGCATTTT	CASTRPPQPQHF
few	TRBV7-2	TRBJ1-4	TRBD1	TGTGCCAGCAGCCCCTCCGCGACAGGGGGCTCTGAAAAACTGTTTTTT	CASSPSATGGSEKLFF
many	TRBV11-3	TRBJ2-1	TRBD1	TGTGCCAGTCGCGGGACAGGGGTTGGAAATGAGCAGTTCTTC	CASRGTGVGNEQFF
few	TRBV27	TRBJ1-2	-	TGTGCCAGCAGTTTATACAGCAACCATGGCTACACCTTC	CASSLYSNHGYTF
-	TRBV20-1	TRBJ1-2	TRBD1	TGCAGTGCTAGAGCCACCGGGACAGGGACCTATGGCTACACCTTC	CSARATGTGTYGYTF